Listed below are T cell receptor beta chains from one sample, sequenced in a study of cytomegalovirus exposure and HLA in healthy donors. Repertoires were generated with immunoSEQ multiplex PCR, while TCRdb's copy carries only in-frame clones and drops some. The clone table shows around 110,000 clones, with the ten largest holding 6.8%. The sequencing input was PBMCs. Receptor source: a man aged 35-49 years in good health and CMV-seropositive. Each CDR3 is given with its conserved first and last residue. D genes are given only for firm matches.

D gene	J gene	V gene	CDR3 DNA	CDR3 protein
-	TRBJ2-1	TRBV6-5	TGTGCCAGCAGTGAAAGCGGCCCCTACAATGAGCAGTTCTTC	CASSESGPYNEQFF
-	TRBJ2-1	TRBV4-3	TGCGCCAGCAGCCAAGAAGCCCAACGCTCCTACAATGAGCAGTTCTTC	CASSQEAQRSYNEQFF
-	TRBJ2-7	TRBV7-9	TGTGCCAGCAGCTTGGGGGTTAGCGGCATCTCCTACGAGCAGTACTTC	CASSLGVSGISYEQYF
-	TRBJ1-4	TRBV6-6	TGTGCCAGCGGGCCCTACGAAAAACTGTTTTTT	CASGPYEKLFF
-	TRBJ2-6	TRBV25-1	TGTGCCAGCAGTGTCTCCGGGGTCGGGGCCAACGTCCTGACTTTC	CASSVSGVGANVLTF
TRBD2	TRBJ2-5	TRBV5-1	TGCGCCAGCAGCCCGGCAATAGCGGGAGGGCAAGAGACCCAGTACTTC	CASSPAIAGGQETQYF
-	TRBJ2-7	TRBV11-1	TGTGCCAGCAGCTTAGAGTCACTGCAAAACTACGAGCAGTACTTC	CASSLESLQNYEQYF
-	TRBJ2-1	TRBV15	TGTGCCACCAGCAGAGATGGCCAGGGGTACGATGAGCAGTTCTTC	CATSRDGQGYDEQFF
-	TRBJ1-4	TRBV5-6	TGTGCCAGCAGCTTGCACGCAGCAACTAATGAAAAACTGTTTTTT	CASSLHAATNEKLFF
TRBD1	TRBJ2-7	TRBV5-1	TGCGCCAGCAAGGGTCAGGGGGAGAACTACGAGCAGTACTTC	CASKGQGENYEQYF
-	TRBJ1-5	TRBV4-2	TGTGCCAGCAGCCAAGATATTAGGGCAGACTATAGCAATCAGCCCCAGCATTTT	CASSQDIRADYSNQPQHF
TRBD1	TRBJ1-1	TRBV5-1	TGCGCCAGCAGCCCTGGGGACAGACAGAACACTGAAGCTTTCTTT	CASSPGDRQNTEAFF
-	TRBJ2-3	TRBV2	TGTGCCAGCACCCCGTTCGGGGGTATTACAGATACGCAGTATTTT	CASTPFGGITDTQYF
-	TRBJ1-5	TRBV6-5	TGTGCCAGCAGCGATCCAGGACAGCCCCAGCATTTT	CASSDPGQPQHF
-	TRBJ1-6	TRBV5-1	TGCGCCAGCAGCTTGGACAGGGCCCTCAATTCACCCCTCCACTTT	CASSLDRALNSPLHF
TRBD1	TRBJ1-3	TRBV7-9	TGTGCCAGCAGCGACCCGAGGAGGGGGCTTGGAAACACCATATATTTT	CASSDPRRGLGNTIYF
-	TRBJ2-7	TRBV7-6	TGTGCCAGCAGCTTAGGAGGAGCCTCCTACGAGCAGTACTTC	CASSLGGASYEQYF
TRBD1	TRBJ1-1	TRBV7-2	TGTGCCAGCAGCTTAATTATTCGACAGGGCCAAGCTTTCTTT	CASSLIIRQGQAFF
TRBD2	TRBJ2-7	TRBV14	TGTGCCAGCAGCCAGGACAGCGGGAGAGTCTACGAGCAGTACTTC	CASSQDSGRVYEQYF
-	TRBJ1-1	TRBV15	TGTGCCACCAGCAGATCACAGGAGGGCACTGAAGCTTTCTTT	CATSRSQEGTEAFF
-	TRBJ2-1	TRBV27	TGTGCCAGCAGTTTATCGGAGGGGATAACCTACAATGAGCAGTTCTTC	CASSLSEGITYNEQFF
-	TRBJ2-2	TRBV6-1	TGTGCCAGCAGTGAAGACAGGACGAACACCGGGGAGCTGTTTTTT	CASSEDRTNTGELFF
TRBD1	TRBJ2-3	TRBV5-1	TGCGCCAGCACCCCAGGGGGAGATACGCAGTATTTT	CASTPGGDTQYF
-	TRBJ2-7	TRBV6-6	TGTGCCAGCACCGGCCGGGGGGCTACGATCTACGAGCAGTACTTC	CASTGRGATIYEQYF
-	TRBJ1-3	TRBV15	TGTGCCACCAGCAGAGATCGTGGCAGGGGTATCCTCTCTGGAAACACCATATATTTT	CATSRDRGRGILSGNTIYF
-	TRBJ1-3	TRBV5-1	TGCGCCAGCAGCTTGGGAGCGACAGGCCTTGGAAACACCATATATTTT	CASSLGATGLGNTIYF
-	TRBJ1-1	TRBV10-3	TGTGCCATCAGGAGGGGGGGCGGAACAGTGAACACTGAAGCTTTCTTT	CAIRRGGGTVNTEAFF
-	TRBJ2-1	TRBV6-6	TGTGCCAGCACGATCAGCTCCTACAATGAGCAGTTCTTC	CASTISSYNEQFF
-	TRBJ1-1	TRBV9	TGTGCCAGCAGTCCTCAGGGGCGCCCCGTGAACACTGAAGCTTTCTTT	CASSPQGRPVNTEAFF
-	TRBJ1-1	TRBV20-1	TGCAGTGCGCCCAGGGGTACAGAAGCTTTCTTT	CSAPRGTEAFF
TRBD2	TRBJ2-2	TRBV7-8	TGTGCCAGCAGCTTAGGGAGCGGGGTACTCACCGGGGAGCTGTTTTTT	CASSLGSGVLTGELFF
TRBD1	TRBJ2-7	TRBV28	TGTGCCAGCAGGCGGCCCGGACAGGGTACCTACGAGCAGTACTTC	CASRRPGQGTYEQYF
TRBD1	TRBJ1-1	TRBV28	TGTGCCAGCAAGGGGGGGACAGGGCAGTCTGAAGCTTTCTTT	CASKGGTGQSEAFF
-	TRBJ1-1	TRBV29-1	TGCAGCGTTGGCGGCGGTATGAACACTGAAGCTTTCTTT	CSVGGGMNTEAFF
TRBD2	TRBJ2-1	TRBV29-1	TGCAGCGTTGGGCGAGGGGTGGGTAGCGGGACCCTTCTGAGGGATGAGCAGTTCTTC	CSVGRGVGSGTLLRDEQFF
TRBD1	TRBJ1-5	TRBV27	TGTGCCAGCAGTGACAGGGGGGGTCAGCCCCAGCATTTT	CASSDRGGQPQHF
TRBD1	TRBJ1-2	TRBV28	TGTGCCAGCAGACAGACAGGGGGGATTGGCTACACCTTC	CASRQTGGIGYTF
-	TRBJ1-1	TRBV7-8	TGTGCCAGCAGCTTTAACGGGATACTCACTGAAGCTTTCTTT	CASSFNGILTEAFF
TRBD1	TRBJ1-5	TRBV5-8	TGTGCCAGCAGCTTGAGTCGGGACAGTAGCAATCAGCCCCAGCATTTT	CASSLSRDSSNQPQHF
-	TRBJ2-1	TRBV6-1	TGTGCCAGCAGTCGTCAGGACGGGATAAATGAGCAGTTCTTC	CASSRQDGINEQFF
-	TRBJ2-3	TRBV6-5	TGTGCCAGCAGAGAGGACAGGGACTACACAGATACGCAGTATTTT	CASREDRDYTDTQYF
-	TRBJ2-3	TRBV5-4	TGTGCCAGCAGGAGGGAGGGGGGCACAGATACGCAGTATTTT	CASRREGGTDTQYF
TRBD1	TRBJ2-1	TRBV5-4	TGTGCCAGCAGCTTGACAACAGGGGGCTACAATGAGCAGTTCTTC	CASSLTTGGYNEQFF
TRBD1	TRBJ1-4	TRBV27	TGTGCCAGCAGTACCAAAGGACAGGAAGGGGGAGAAAAACTGTTTTTT	CASSTKGQEGGEKLFF
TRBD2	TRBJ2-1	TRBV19	TGTGCCAGTAGTATAGGGACTAGCGGGAGCAATGAGCAGTTCTTC	CASSIGTSGSNEQFF
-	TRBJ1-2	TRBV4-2	TGTGCCAGCAGCCCTAATGCGGGGCGTGGCTACACCTTC	CASSPNAGRGYTF
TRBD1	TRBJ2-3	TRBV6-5	TGTGCCAGCAGAGGACAGGGAGGTACTACGCAGTATTTT	CASRGQGGTTQYF
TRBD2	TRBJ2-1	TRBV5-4	TGTGCCAGCAGCCGTTTAGCGGGGGGGATAAACAATGAGCAGTTCTTC	CASSRLAGGINNEQFF
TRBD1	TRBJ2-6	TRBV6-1	TGTGCCAGCAGTGGACGGGACAGGGGATCCGGGGCCAACGTCCTGACTTTC	CASSGRDRGSGANVLTF
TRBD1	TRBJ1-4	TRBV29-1	TGCAGCGTCGGACAGGGGGTCGATGAAAAACTGTTTTTT	CSVGQGVDEKLFF
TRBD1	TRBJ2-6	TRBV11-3	TGTGCCAGCAGCTCCAACAGGGGGCCCGGGGCCAACGTCCTGACTTTC	CASSSNRGPGANVLTF
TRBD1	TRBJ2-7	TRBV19	TGTGCCAGTAGTCCACCCGGGACAGGGGTATACGAGCAGTACTTC	CASSPPGTGVYEQYF
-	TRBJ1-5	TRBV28	TGTGCCAGCAGTTTGGGGCAGGGGATGGATAGCAATCAGCCCCAGCATTTT	CASSLGQGMDSNQPQHF